This T cell receptor beta chain was profiled in a study of blood T cell repertoires in COVID-19 (dated by TCRdb to about 2020). Broadly, across the study: Samples covering the acute and convalescent phases of COVID-19 were provided by collaborators in the United States, Italy and Spain. The material from the prospective study consisted of cDNA or gDNA derived from T cells, B-cell-depleted T cells, or PBMCs. Deeply sampled blood TCRbeta repertoires from subjects exposed to, actively infected with, or recovered from COVID-19 were included in the dataset. A freely available public database, intended as a resource for researchers studying the immune response to SARS-CoV-2, is where the repertoires were released. Samples came from the ongoing ImmuneRACE study (first 160 participants) plus 1,254 subjects from 6 global collaborators. Where available, HLA class I and class II types were taken from metadata supplied by the sample provider and were not determined by assay-based typing. Nearly every sample came with metadata listing a de-identified subject ID, COVID-19 status, age in years and sex. General study outcomes and caveats: The amount of clinical and demographic metadata varied by source and participant and was provided uncurated.

This clone showed up just once. The antigen this receptor binds is unknown. The input lacks base qualities; no much larger clone sits a single base away. TCRbeta CDR3 regions were amplified from genomic DNA using the immunoSEQ Assay, a bias-controlled multiplex PCR. In the authors' own workflow: Nucleated cell counts per sample were estimated from amplification of reference gene primers within the assay. To quantify the absolute abundance of each unique TCRbeta CDR3 rearrangement, sequence reads were collapsed and filtered. Productive Simpson clonality was computed per sample as the square root of Simpson's diversity index over productive rearrangements. Imported from immuneACCESS, the table was reduced by TCRdb to in-frame sequences with V and J called. These copies leave out some clones; in studies compared against another copy, an unresolved V gene accounts for under half, and the cause of the remainder is not known. Clone size and V and J calls were adopted from that table, with D and trimming inferred from the DNA. This sample comprises about 390,000 clones, 85% to 90% of them detected only once. Of the sample, around 10% is held by the ten largest clones.

Participants in the prospective study were enrolled through a virtual design, were aged roughly 18 to 100 years, and lived in approximately 25 United States geographic areas. Cohort assignment in the prospective study relied on participant-reported clinical history from a screening survey and a study questionnaire. For ImmuneRACE Cohort 3, a participant was defined as recovered based on two consecutive negative NP/OP PCR tests, clearance by a healthcare professional, or resolution of symptoms. Each participant in the prospective study had whole blood, serum and a nasopharyngeal or oropharyngeal swab collected by mobile phlebotomists. Participants in the prospective study had the option to provide additional blood draws and questionnaires over an approximately 2-month period. Before DNA extraction, prospective study blood samples were shipped either frozen or at room temperature. From the germline V gene, CDR1 is WSHSY and CDR2 is SAAADI. Trimmed from V: 6 bases; trimmed from J: 5 bases; junction bases lacking a gene match: 11. From the cysteine through the phenylalanine, the CDR3 covers 15 amino acids. Only the CDR3 region is kept as DNA, spanning 45 bases read in frame from base 1.

The rearranged segments are TRBV10-2 and TRBJ2-5; TRBD2 matches 8 bases in the middle. This receptor was identified in a woman aged 45-59 years who had recovered from COVID-19. The sequenced sample was PBMCs or T cells enriched from blood (not recorded which). The CDR3 reads as follows: CASRDTSGPQETQYF. The DNA sequence follows: TGCGCCAGCAGGGACACTAGCGGCCCCCAGGAGACCCAGTACTTC.